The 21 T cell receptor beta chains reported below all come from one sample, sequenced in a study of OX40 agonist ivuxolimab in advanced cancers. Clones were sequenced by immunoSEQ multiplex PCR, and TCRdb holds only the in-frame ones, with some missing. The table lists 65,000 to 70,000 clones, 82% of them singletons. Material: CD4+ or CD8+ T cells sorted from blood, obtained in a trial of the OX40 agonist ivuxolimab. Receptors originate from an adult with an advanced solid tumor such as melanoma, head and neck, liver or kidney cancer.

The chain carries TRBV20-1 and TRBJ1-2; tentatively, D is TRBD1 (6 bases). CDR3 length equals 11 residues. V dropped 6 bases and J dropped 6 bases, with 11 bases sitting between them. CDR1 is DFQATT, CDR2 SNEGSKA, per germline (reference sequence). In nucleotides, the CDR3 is TGCAGTGCACAGGGAATTGATGGCTACACCTTC. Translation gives CSAQGIDGYTF.

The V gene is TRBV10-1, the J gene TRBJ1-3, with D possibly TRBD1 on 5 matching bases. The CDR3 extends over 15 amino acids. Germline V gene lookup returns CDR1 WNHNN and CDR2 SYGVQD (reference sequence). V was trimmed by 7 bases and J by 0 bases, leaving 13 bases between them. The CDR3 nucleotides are TGCGCCAGCATGGGACCTCGGGGCTCTGGAAACACCATATATTTT. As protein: CASMGPRGSGNTIYF.

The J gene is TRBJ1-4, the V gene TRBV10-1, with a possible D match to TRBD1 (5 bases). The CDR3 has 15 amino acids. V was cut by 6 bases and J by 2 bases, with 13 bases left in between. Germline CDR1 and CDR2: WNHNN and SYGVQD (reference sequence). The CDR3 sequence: CASRTAASTNEKLFF. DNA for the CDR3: TGCGCCAGCAGGACAGCAGCTTCTACTAATGAAAAACTGTTTTTT.

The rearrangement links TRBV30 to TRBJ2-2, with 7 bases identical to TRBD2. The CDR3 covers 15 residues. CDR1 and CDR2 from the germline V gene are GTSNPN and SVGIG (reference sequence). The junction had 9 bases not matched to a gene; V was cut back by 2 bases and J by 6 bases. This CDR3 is CAWSRGGSRPGELFF. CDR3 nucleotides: TGTGCCTGGAGTAGGGGCGGGAGTCGGCCCGGGGAGCTGTTTTTT.

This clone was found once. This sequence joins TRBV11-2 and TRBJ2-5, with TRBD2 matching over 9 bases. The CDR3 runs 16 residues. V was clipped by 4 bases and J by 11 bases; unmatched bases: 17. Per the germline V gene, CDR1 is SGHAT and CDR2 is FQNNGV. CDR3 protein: CASSSAGTRVAGEQYF. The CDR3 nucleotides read TGTGCCAGCAGCTCGGCGGGGACTCGAGTAGCGGGGGAGCAGTACTTC.

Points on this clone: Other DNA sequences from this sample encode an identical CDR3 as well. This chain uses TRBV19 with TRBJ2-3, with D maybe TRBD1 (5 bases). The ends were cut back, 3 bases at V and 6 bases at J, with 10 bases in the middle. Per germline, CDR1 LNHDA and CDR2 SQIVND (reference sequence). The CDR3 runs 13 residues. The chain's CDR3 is CASSIKAGDTQYF. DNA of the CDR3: TGTGCCAGTAGTATTAAGGCAGGGGATACGCAGTATTTT.

The chain's CDR3 is CASSELAGGFRTGELFF. As DNA, the CDR3 is TGTGCCAGTAGTGAACTAGCGGGGGGGTTTCGTACCGGGGAGCTGTTTTTT. The chain carries TRBV19 and TRBJ2-2; 13 bases match TRBD2. The CDR3 has 17 residues. Trimming cost V 5 bases and J 5 bases; bases outside gene matches: 8. Germline-derived CDR1 and CDR2 are LNHDA and SQIVND (reference sequence).

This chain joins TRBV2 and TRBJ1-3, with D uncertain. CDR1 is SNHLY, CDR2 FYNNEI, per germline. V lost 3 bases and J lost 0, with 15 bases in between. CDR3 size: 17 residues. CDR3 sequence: CASSDPGISLSGNTIYF. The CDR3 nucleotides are TGTGCCAGCAGTGATCCCGGGATCTCACTCTCTGGAAACACCATATATTTT.

The CDR3 DNA follows: TGTGCCAGCAGCATCGGGACAGCCGGGTACAATGAGCAGTTCTTC. Protein: CASSIGTAGYNEQFF. The genes are TRBV7-3 and TRBJ2-1, with 7 bases lining up with TRBD1. The CDR3 spans 15 residues. V lost 5 bases to trimming and J lost 4 bases; unmatched junction nucleotides: 8. CDR1 is SGHTA, CDR2 FQGTGA, per germline.

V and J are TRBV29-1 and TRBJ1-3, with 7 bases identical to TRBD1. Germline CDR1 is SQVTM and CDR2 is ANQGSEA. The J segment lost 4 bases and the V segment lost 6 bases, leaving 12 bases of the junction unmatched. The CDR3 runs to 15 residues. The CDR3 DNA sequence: TGCAGCGTCGCGACCGACAGGGTGTCGGGAAACACCATATATTTT. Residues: CSVATDRVSGNTIYF.

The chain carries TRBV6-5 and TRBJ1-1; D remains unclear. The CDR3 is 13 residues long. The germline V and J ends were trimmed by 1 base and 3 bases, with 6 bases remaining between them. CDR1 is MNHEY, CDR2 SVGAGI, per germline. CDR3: CASSYYGDTEAFF. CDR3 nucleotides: TGTGCCAGCAGTTACTACGGAGACACTGAAGCTTTCTTT.

Written as DNA, the CDR3 is TGTGCCAGCACCTATTTGGGTTCACCCCTCCACTTT. Residues: CASTYLGSPLHF. The chain couples TRBV2 to TRBJ1-6, with D uncertain. V lost 7 bases and J lost 9, with 10 bases in between. Germline V gene sequence: CDR1 SNHLY, CDR2 FYNNEI. The CDR3 has 12 amino acids.

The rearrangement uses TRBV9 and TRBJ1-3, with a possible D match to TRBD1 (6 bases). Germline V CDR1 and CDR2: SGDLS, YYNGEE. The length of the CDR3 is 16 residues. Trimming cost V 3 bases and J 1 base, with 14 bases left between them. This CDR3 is CASSAGLQGSGNTIYF. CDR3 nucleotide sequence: TGTGCCAGCAGCGCGGGGTTACAGGGATCTGGAAACACCATATATTTT.

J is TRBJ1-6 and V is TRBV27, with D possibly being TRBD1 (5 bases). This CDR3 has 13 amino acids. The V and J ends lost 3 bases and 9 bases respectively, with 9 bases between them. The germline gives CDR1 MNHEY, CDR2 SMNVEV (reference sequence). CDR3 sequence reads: CASSFQGGSPLHF. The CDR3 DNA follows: TGTGCCAGCAGTTTCCAGGGCGGTTCACCCCTCCACTTT.

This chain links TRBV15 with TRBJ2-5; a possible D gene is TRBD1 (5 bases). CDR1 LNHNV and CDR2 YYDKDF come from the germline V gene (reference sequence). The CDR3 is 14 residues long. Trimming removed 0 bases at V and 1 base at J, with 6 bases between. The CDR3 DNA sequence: TGTGCCACCAGCAGAGAACAGGCCCAAGAGACCCAGTACTTC. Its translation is CATSREQAQETQYF.

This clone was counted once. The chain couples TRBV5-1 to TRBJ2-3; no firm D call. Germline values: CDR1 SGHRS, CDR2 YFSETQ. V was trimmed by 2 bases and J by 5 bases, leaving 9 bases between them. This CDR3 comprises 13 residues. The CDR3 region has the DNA TGCGCCAGCAGCTTAGACTCACAAGATACGCAGTATTTT. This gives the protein CASSLDSQDTQYF. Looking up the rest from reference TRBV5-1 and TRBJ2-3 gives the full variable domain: KAGVTQTPRYLIKTRGQQVTLSCSPISGHRSVSWYQQTPGQGLQFLFEYFSETQRNKGNFPGRFSGRQFSNSRSEMNVSTLELGDSALYLCASSLDSQDTQYFGPGTRLTVL.

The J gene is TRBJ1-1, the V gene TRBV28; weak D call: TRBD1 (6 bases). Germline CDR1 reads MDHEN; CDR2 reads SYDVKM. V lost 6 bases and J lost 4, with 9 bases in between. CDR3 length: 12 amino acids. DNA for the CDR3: TGTGCCAGCAGGGAAGGGGGCACTGAAGCTTTCTTT. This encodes CASREGGTEAFF.

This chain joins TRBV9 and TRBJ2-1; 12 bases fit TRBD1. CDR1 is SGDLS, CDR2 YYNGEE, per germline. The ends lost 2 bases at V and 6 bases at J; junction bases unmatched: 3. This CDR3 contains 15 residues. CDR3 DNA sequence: TGTGCCAGCAGCGTCGGGACAGGGGGCCGCAATGAGCAGTTCTTC. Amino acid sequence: CASSVGTGGRNEQFF. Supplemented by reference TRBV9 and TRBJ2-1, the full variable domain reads DSGVTQTPKHLITATGQRVTLRCSPRSGDLSVYWYQQSLDQGLQFLIQYYNGEERAKGNILERFSAQQFPDLHSELNLSSLELGDSALYFCASSVGTGGRNEQFFGPGTRLTVL.

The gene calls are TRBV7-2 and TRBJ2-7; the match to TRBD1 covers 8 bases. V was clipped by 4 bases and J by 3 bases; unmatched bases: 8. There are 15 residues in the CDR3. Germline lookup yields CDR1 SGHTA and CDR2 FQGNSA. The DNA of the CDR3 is TGTGCCAGCAGCTCACAGGGGGTATTAAACTACGAGCAGTACTTC. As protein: CASSSQGVLNYEQYF.

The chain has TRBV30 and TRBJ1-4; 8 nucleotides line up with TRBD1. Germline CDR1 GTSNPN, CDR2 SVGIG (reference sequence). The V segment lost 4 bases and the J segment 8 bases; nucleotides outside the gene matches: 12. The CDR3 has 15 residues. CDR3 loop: CAWTGRGRGGEKLFF. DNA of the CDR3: TGTGCCTGGACAGGCAGGGGGCGGGGAGGGGAAAAACTGTTTTTT.

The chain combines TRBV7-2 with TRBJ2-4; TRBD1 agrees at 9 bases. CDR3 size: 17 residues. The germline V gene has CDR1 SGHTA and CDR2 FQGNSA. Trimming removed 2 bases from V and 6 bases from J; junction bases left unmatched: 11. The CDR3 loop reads CASSLTGTGIVGNIQYF. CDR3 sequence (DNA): TGTGCCAGCAGCTTAACCGGGACAGGGATAGTGGGAAACATTCAGTACTTC.